This entry concerns a single TCR beta chain. It lacks a known antigen. No base-level quality is on record; no much larger clone is a single base apart. Whole blood was collected in K2EDTA tubes by collaborating institutions according to the institutions' own protocols. For TCRbeta analysis, collaborator samples were shipped as frozen whole blood, as isolated PBMCs, or as DNA extracted from either sample type. CDR1 and CDR2 are drawn from the germline V gene: SGHTA, FQGNSA. From the cysteine through the phenylalanine, the CDR3 covers 14 amino acids. Only the CDR3 region is kept as DNA, spanning 42 bases read in frame from base 1. Germline trimming amounts to 4 bases on V and 3 bases on J, with 1 as the count of junction bases outside the gene matches. This specimen belongs to a study of blood T cell repertoires in COVID-19 (dated by TCRdb to 2019 to 2021). Context from the whole study: Samples covering the acute and convalescent phases of COVID-19 were provided by collaborators in the United States, Italy and Spain. The prospective study material was composed of cDNA or gDNA derived from T cells, B-cell-depleted T cells, or PBMCs. Subjects who had been exposed to COVID-19, were actively infected with it, or had recovered from it provided the deeply sampled blood TCRbeta repertoires that made up the dataset. A freely available public database, intended as a resource for researchers studying the immune response to SARS-CoV-2, is where the repertoires were released. The samples were drawn from the first 160 participants of the ongoing ImmuneRACE study and from under 1,500 subjects provided by 6 global collaborators. Sample metadata almost always included a de-identified subject ID, COVID-19 status, age in years and sex. Where HLA class I and class II types were available, the types were taken from metadata supplied by the sample provider, not from assay-based typing.

Overall results and qualifications from the work: The amount of clinical and demographic metadata varied by source and participant and was provided uncurated.

The immunoSEQ Assay, a bias-controlled multiplex PCR, was used to amplify TCRbeta CDR3 regions from genomic DNA. On the study's bioinformatics: The number of nucleated cells in each sample was estimated by amplification of reference gene primers within the assay. To quantify the absolute abundance of each unique TCRbeta CDR3 rearrangement, sequence reads were collapsed and filtered. For each sample, productive Simpson clonality was calculated as the square root of Simpson's diversity index across productive rearrangements. Drawn from immuneACCESS, this table holds only the in-frame rearrangements with V and J called that TCRdb kept. Clones are partly lost; checked studies trace under half to an unresolved V gene and leave the rest unexplained. That table furnishes V, J and clone size, whereas the DNA furnished D and trimming. Counted in this sample were under 200,000 clones; approximately 84% of them appeared once. 11% of the sample is held by the ten biggest clonotypes.

The receptor was isolated from a man aged 65 to 85 with active or convalescent COVID-19. The sequencing input was peripheral blood. The rearranged chain carries TRBV7-2 and TRBJ1-2; 11 junctional bases match TRBD1. The CDR3 amino acid sequence is: CASSSGQGDYGYTF. In nucleotide form, the sequence is TGTGCCAGCAGCTCGGGACAGGGGGACTATGGCTACACCTTC.